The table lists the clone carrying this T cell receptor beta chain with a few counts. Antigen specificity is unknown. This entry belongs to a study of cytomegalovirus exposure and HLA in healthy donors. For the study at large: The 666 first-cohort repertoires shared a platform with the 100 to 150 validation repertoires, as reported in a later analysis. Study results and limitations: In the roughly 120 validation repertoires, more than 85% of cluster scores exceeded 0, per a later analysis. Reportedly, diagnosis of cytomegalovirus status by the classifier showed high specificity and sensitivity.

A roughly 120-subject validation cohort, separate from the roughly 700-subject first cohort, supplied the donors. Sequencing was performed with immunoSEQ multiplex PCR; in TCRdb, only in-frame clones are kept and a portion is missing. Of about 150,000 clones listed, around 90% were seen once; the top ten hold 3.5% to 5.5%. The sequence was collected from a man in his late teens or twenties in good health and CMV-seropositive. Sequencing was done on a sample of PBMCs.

CDR3: CASSPTGSHGYTF. The DNA for the CDR3 is TGTGCCAGCAGTCCCACCGGGAGTCACGGCTACACCTTC. V and J are TRBV27 and TRBJ1-2; D uncertain. The CDR3 is 13 residues long. Germline CDR1 is MNHEY and CDR2 is SMNVEV (reference sequence). V lost 5 bases to trimming and J lost 8 bases, with 15 bases between them.